The clone carrying this T cell receptor (beta chain) occurred a few times. Its cognate antigen is unknown. TCRdb recomputed calls from the 5' RACE reads with MiXCR, one row per CDR3 protein. The sample shows around 280,000 distinct CDR3 sequences, about 8.1% of them seen only once. The data originate from a study of identical twins. Study results and limitations: Weaker excess sharing between twins was seen in beta out-of-frame sequences.

These data were also reused for a study on yellow fever vaccine responses in identical twins.

Material: memory (CD45RO+) T cells sorted from blood. The receptor comes from a woman under 30 in good health.

CDR3 nucleotides: TGTGCCAGCAGCAAAGAGGGGTTGTCTAATGAAAAACTGTTTTTT. It translates to CASSKEGLSNEKLFF. The gene calls are TRBV7-9 and TRBJ1-4, with D maybe TRBD1 (5 bases). There are 15 residues in the CDR3. CDR1 is SEHNR, CDR2 FQNEAQ, per germline (reference sequence). Deletions cut 5 bases from V and 3 bases from J, with 13 bases between.